The 22 T cell receptor beta chains presented below share a single source sample, sequenced in a study of Ad26.COV2.S vaccination and SARS-CoV-2 variants. Stated treatment: around 19 received Ad26.COV2.S at low or high dose, single or two shots; five or six received placebo; per-sample allocation not given. All samples were drawn on day 63, counting from the first vaccine or placebo injection. The table came from immunoSEQ multiplex PCR; TCRdb's copy has only in-frame clones and leaves some out. The data show approximately 340,000 clones, more than 75% seen once. The specimen comprised peripheral blood, sampled in a trial of Ad26.COV2.S vaccine versus placebo. All receptors come from a person between 18 and 60 years old who received the Ad26.COV2.S COVID-19 vaccine or a placebo.

The chain combines TRBV2 with TRBJ2-5; TRBD1 matches at 10 bases. Per germline, CDR1 SNHLY and CDR2 FYNNEI. V lost 0 bases to trimming and J lost 2 bases; unmatched junction nucleotides: 6. The CDR3 contains 17 residues. Written as DNA, the CDR3 is TGTGCCAGCAGTGAAGCGTGGTTGGACAGGGGGCAAGAGACCCAGTACTTC. Amino acids: CASSEAWLDRGQETQYF.

This clone has a handful of counts. This chain joins TRBV15 and TRBJ1-6; TRBD1 matches at 9 bases. The V and J ends lost 0 bases and 7 bases, in that order; junction bases with no gene match: 4. This CDR3 has 16 amino acids. Per germline, CDR1 LNHNV and CDR2 YYDKDF (reference sequence). The CDR3 region has the DNA TGTGCCACCAGCAGAGATCGGGGGACAGGGAATTCACCCCTCCACTTT. Translation: CATSRDRGTGNSPLHF. Full variable domain (missing parts from reference TRBV15 and TRBJ1-6): DAMVIQNPRYQVTQFGKPVTLSCSQTLNHNVMYWYQQKSSQAPKLLFHYYDKDFNNEADTPDNFQSRRPNTSFCFLDIRSPGLGDTAMYLCATSRDRGTGNSPLHFGNGTRLTVT.

This clone was counted between two and nine times. This chain joins TRBV4-3 and TRBJ2-1, with 7 nucleotides matching TRBD2. Germline-derived CDR1 and CDR2 are LGHNA and YSLEER. This CDR3 has 15 residues. With V trimmed by 4 bases and J by 5 bases, 8 bases remained unmatched. The CDR3 spells CASSPRTSPDNEQFF. The CDR3 nucleotides are TGCGCCAGCAGCCCGCGGACTAGTCCCGACAATGAGCAGTTCTTC.

This chain uses TRBV4-3 with TRBJ2-1; TRBD2 might be the D (5 bases). Germline V CDR1 and CDR2: LGHNA, YSLEER. The CDR3 length is 15 residues. V lost 4 bases and J 0 bases, leaving 10 bases between the germline ends. The CDR3 loop is CASSLTRNSYNEQFF. CDR3 nucleotide sequence: TGCGCCAGCAGCCTAACTAGGAACTCCTACAATGAGCAGTTCTTC.

This rearrangement joins TRBV18 to TRBJ2-7, with TRBD1 matching over 7 bases. CDR3 size: 14 residues. V shed 4 bases, J shed 1 base, and the junction held 4 bases outside the gene matches. Germline assignment: CDR1 KGHSH and CDR2 LQKENI. The CDR3 here is CASSQGQISYEQYF. As DNA, the CDR3 is TGTGCCAGCTCACAGGGACAGATATCCTACGAGCAGTACTTC.

This clone turned up a few times. The DNA is omitted, as the CDR3 cannot be located on it reliably, and the CDR3 follows TCRdb's listing. This chain uses TRBV10-1 with TRBJ2-2. With termini counted, the CDR3 has 13 amino acids. Germline CDR1 and CDR2: WNHNN and SYGVQD (reference sequence). CDR3: CASRAGPTGELFF.

This clone has a single count. The rearrangement joins TRBV9 to TRBJ2-7, with 11 positions matching TRBD2. The CDR3 is 15 amino acids. Germline V gene sequence: CDR1 SGDLS, CDR2 YYNGEE. Trimming cost V 4 bases and J 3 bases; bases outside gene matches: 6. The CDR3 sequence: CASSSGTSGIYEQYF. For the CDR3, the DNA is TGTGCCAGCAGCTCCGGGACTAGCGGAATCTACGAGCAGTACTTC.

V is TRBV10-1 and J is TRBJ1-5; 7 bases agree with TRBD1. Germline-derived CDR1 and CDR2 are WNHNN and SYGVQD (reference sequence). This CDR3 is 14 amino acids long. The J segment lost 6 bases and the V segment lost 0 bases, leaving 2 bases of the junction unmatched. The CDR3 nucleotides read TGCGCCAGCAGTGAGTCGACAGGGAGTCAGCCCCAGCATTTT. As protein: CASSESTGSQPQHF.

The count of this clone is one. Other DNA sequences in the sample encode the same CDR3. This chain links TRBV9 with TRBJ2-6; 7 positions match TRBD1. V shed 4 bases and J 1 base; nucleotides not matched to a gene: 2. Germline assignment: CDR1 SGDLS and CDR2 YYNGEE. The CDR3 has 15 residues. The CDR3 DNA sequence: TGTGCCAGCAGCCTACAGGGGTCTGGGGCCAACGTCCTGACTTTC. Its protein product is CASSLQGSGANVLTF.

This clone was seen only a few times. V usage is TRBV2 and J usage is TRBJ1-3, with unresolved D. The germline V gene encodes CDR1 SNHLY and CDR2 FYNNEI. The CDR3 spans 14 residues. Trimming took off 8 bases at V and 0 bases at J, with 11 bases between the two ends. The CDR3 nucleotides are TGTGCCAGCCGGAAATACTTCTCTGGAAACACCATATATTTT. Protein product: CASRKYFSGNTIYF.

This chain links TRBV27 with TRBJ2-7, with TRBD2 matching 7 bases. The V segment lost 3 bases and the J segment 2 bases; nucleotides outside the gene matches: 1. This CDR3 spans 13 amino acids. Per germline, CDR1 MNHEY and CDR2 SMNVEV (reference sequence). The CDR3 coding sequence is TGTGCCAGCAGTTTCCGGGGGGCCTACGAGCAGTACTTC. This sequence encodes CASSFRGAYEQYF.

The V and J genes are TRBV20-1 and TRBJ1-2; TRBD1 agrees at 8 bases. Germline CDR1 reads DFQATT; CDR2 reads SNEGSKA (reference sequence). With 6 bases clipped from V and 8 bases from J, the junction kept 2 bases outside the gene matches. The CDR3 has 10 amino acids. The CDR3 bases are TGCAGTGCCGACAGGGGCGGCTACACCTTC. Residues: CSADRGGYTF.

The J gene is TRBJ2-1, the V gene TRBV7-6; D call uncertain. Trimming removed 2 bases from V and 2 bases from J, with 4 bases in between. The germline V gene encodes CDR1 SGHVS and CDR2 FNYEAQ. The CDR3 length is 13 residues. The CDR3 is CASSLSTYNEQFF. CDR3 DNA sequence: TGTGCCAGCAGCTTATCCACCTACAATGAGCAGTTCTTC.

The rearrangement links TRBV5-5 to TRBJ2-7; D gene uncertain. Looked up from germline, CDR1 is SGHKS and CDR2 is YYEKEE (reference sequence). The CDR3 is 13 residues long. V lost 2 bases and J lost 7, with 13 bases in between. In DNA form, the CDR3 reads TGTGCCAGCAGCTTTCTTCCCTCGTGGGAGCAGTACTTC. This sequence encodes CASSFLPSWEQYF.

The chain links TRBV9 to TRBJ1-1; 10 bases map to TRBD1. CDR1 is SGDLS and CDR2 is YYNGEE in the germline V gene. After removal of 0 bases from V and 1 base from J, the junction contained 21 bases not matched to a gene. This CDR3 contains 22 residues. DNA of the CDR3: TGTGCCAGCAGCGTAGTTGACGTACTGTGGGGGGACAGGGGCTTCTCGAACACTGAAGCTTTCTTT. It translates to CASSVVDVLWGDRGFSNTEAFF.

The rearrangement joins TRBV19 to TRBJ1-1; no definite D call. V shed 5 bases and J shed 1 base, with 17 bases lying between them. CDR1 LNHDA and CDR2 SQIVND come from the germline V gene (reference sequence). The CDR3 extends over 16 amino acids. CDR3 sequence: CASSPTETSTNTEAFF. CDR3 bases: TGTGCCAGTAGTCCAACCGAGACTTCTACGAACACTGAAGCTTTCTTT. Based on the CDR3 plus reference TRBV19 and TRBJ1-1, the full variable domain is DGGITQSPKYLFRKEGQNVTLSCEQNLNHDAMYWYRQDPGQGLRLIYYSQIVNDFQKGDIAEGYSVSREKKESFPLTVTSAQKNPTAFYLCASSPTETSTNTEAFFGQGTRLTVV.

The chain employs TRBV7-9 and TRBJ2-3; D gene unclear. Germline V gene lookup returns CDR1 SEHNR and CDR2 FQNEAQ (reference sequence). This CDR3 spans 12 amino acids. Trimming shortened V by 2 bases and J by 6 bases, and 6 bases separated the two germline ends. In nucleotides, the CDR3 is TGTGCCAGCAGCTTAATTGGCGATACGCAGTATTTT. Translation: CASSLIGDTQYF.

CDR3 loop: CSVELRRGPNEQFF. The CDR3 DNA sequence: TGCAGCGTTGAATTACGCCGGGGGCCCAATGAGCAGTTCTTC. This sequence joins TRBV29-1 and TRBJ2-1, with D perhaps assigned TRBD1 or TRBD2 (6 bases each). Germline V gene sequence: CDR1 SQVTM, CDR2 ANQGSEA. The germline V and J ends were trimmed by 2 bases and 6 bases, with 14 bases remaining between them. There are 14 residues in the CDR3.

V gene TRBV21-1 combines with J gene TRBJ2-7; the table assigns TRBD1, which was not confirmed against the DNA. TRBV21-1 has pseudogene status. This CDR3 is 18 amino acids long. The CDR3 protein is CASSNLETGGLIPWEQYF. The CDR3 DNA reads TGTGCCAGCAGCAACCTAGAGACAGGGGGCCTAATCCCTTGGGAGCAGTACTTC.

The chain is built from TRBV28 and TRBJ1-6; maybe TRBD1 (5 bases). Looked up from germline, CDR1 is MDHEN and CDR2 is SYDVKM. The germline V and J ends were trimmed by 6 bases and 1 base, with 19 bases remaining between them. The CDR3 consists of 18 residues. In DNA, the CDR3 is TGTGCCAGCAGCGTTGCTCCGGGACTGATGTCCTATAATTCACCCCTCCACTTT. Residues: CASSVAPGLMSYNSPLHF.

The chain couples TRBV29-1 to TRBJ1-2; D uncertain. The CDR3 has 12 residues. In germline, CDR1 is SQVTM, CDR2 ANQGSEA. The ends were cut back, 6 bases at V and 3 bases at J, with 11 bases in the middle. CDR3 coding DNA: TGCAGCGTGAGTGTAGGGCACTATGGCTACACCTTC. It codes for CSVSVGHYGYTF. The full variable domain, rest sourced from reference TRBV29-1 and TRBJ1-2, is SAVISQKPSRDICQRGTSLTIQCQVDSQVTMMFWYRQQPGQSLTLIATANQGSEATYESGFVIDKFPISRPNLTFSTLTVSNMSPEDSSIYLCSVSVGHYGYTFGSGTRLTVV.

The CDR3 region is CATNTPGTGGQPQHF. CDR3 nucleotides: TGTGCCACCAATACCCCGGGTACCGGAGGTCAGCCCCAGCATTTT. The gene calls are TRBV19 and TRBJ1-5; D uncertain. CDR3 length equals 15 residues. Trimming shortened V by 10 bases and J by 6 bases, and 22 bases separated the two germline ends. The germline gives CDR1 LNHDA, CDR2 SQIVND (reference sequence).